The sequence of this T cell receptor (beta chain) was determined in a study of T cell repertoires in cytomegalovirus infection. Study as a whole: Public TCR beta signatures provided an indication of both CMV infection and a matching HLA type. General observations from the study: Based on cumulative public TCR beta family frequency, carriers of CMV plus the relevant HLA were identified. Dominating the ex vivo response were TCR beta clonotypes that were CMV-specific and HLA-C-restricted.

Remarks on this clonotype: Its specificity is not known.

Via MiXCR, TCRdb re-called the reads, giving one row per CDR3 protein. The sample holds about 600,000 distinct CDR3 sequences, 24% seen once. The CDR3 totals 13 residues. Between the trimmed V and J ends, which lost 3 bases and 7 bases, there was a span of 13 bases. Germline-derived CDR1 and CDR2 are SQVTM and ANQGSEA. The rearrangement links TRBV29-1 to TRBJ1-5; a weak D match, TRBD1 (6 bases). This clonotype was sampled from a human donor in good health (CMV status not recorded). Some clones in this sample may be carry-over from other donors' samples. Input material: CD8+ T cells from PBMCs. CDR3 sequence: CSVESGAGQPQHF. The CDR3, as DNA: TGCAGCGTTGAGTCAGGGGCAGGCCAGCCCCAGCATTTT. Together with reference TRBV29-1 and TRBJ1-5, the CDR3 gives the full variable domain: SAVISQKPSRDICQRGTSLTIQCQVDSQVTMMFWYRQQPGQSLTLIATANQGSEATYESGFVIDKFPISRPNLTFSTLTVSNMSPEDSSIYLCSVESGAGQPQHFGDGTRLSIL.